Listed here are 22 T cell receptor beta chains from one sample, sequenced in a study of blood T cells in healthy people across ages. The authors ran a second PCR of 7 to 11 cycles using a sample-barcoded 5' primer and a J-beta primer mix. TCRdb reanalysed the 5' RACE reads using MiXCR and keeps one entry per CDR3 protein. The sample holds over a million distinct CDR3 sequences, about 40% seen once. Sample: blood. These receptors came from a woman aged 18-30 years in good health.

This clonotype was counted between two and nine times. The V gene is TRBV11-2, the J gene TRBJ2-1, with 9 bases identical to TRBD2. The CDR3 loop spans 16 amino acids. The J segment lost 0 bases and the V segment lost 4 bases, leaving 4 bases of the junction unmatched. Germline V gives CDR1 SGHAT, CDR2 FQNNGV. CDR3 DNA: TGTGCCAGCAGCTCCAGACTAGCGGACTCCTACAATGAGCAGTTCTTC. Encoded protein: CASSSRLADSYNEQFF.

CDR3 sequence: CASKRDGYTEAFF. DNA for the CDR3: TGTGCCAGCAAACGGGACGGTTACACTGAAGCTTTCTTT. V and J are TRBV6-2 or TRBV6-3 and TRBJ1-1; a weak D match, TRBD1 (5 bases). Germline V gives CDR1 MNHEY, CDR2 SVGEGT. V was shortened by 7 bases and J by 3 bases, with 12 bases between the two germline ends. The CDR3 is 13 residues long.

The gene calls are TRBV30 and TRBJ2-1, with TRBD2 matching 9 bases. The CDR3 is 15 amino acids. J lost 8 bases, V lost 4 bases, and 12 bases had no gene match. Germline CDR1 is GTSNPN and CDR2 is SVGIG (reference sequence). CDR3 sequence (DNA): TGTGCCTGGAAACGAGGCGGGGGGGCGTCCCATGAGCAGTTCTTC. Translated: CAWKRGGGASHEQFF.

This clonotype was observed a few times. V usage is TRBV28 and J usage is TRBJ2-1; TRBD1 agrees at 8 bases. The V gene end was trimmed by 5 bases and the J gene end by 7 bases; junction bases not matched to a gene: 4. The CDR3 has 13 residues. Per the germline V gene, CDR1 is MDHEN and CDR2 is SYDVKM. This chain's CDR3 is CASSTGGMNEQFF. CDR3 nucleotides: TGTGCCAGCAGTACAGGGGGTATGAATGAGCAGTTCTTC.

The CDR3 here is CSANPTSYEQYF. CDR3 coding DNA: TGCAGTGCTAACCCGACCTCCTACGAGCAGTACTTC. The rearrangement uses TRBV20-1 and TRBJ2-7; D call uncertain. The CDR3 loop spans 12 amino acids. Trimming cost V 4 bases and J 0 bases, with 7 bases left between them. Germline-derived CDR1 and CDR2 are DFQATT and SNEGSKA (reference sequence).

With regard to this clonotype: Germline is not matched at one junction end, which may reflect a read error. The chain links TRBV6-1 to TRBJ2-1; unclear D gene. The germline V gene encodes CDR1 MNHNS and CDR2 SASEGT. The CDR3 is 13 residues long. As DNA, the CDR3 is TGCGCCAGCTCTACGGGTTCATCCAATGAGCAGTTCTTC. Residues: CASSTGSSNEQFF.

V usage is TRBV2 and J usage is TRBJ2-5, with D maybe TRBD2 (6 bases). V was clipped by 0 bases and J by 11 bases, with 13 bases between them. This CDR3 comprises 13 residues. Germline V gene lookup returns CDR1 SNHLY and CDR2 FYNNEI. CDR3 in amino acids: CASSEALRDEQYF. Here the CDR3 DNA reads TGTGCCAGCAGTGAAGCGTTGCGGGATGAGCAGTACTTC.

The rearrangement joins TRBV20-1 to TRBJ2-1, with TRBD2 matching over 11 bases. The DNA end is more similar to TRBJ2-7, so the J call may be wrong. Germline CDR1 and CDR2: DFQATT and SNEGSKA (reference sequence). The CDR3 length is 15 residues. CDR3 nucleotide sequence: TGCAGTGCTATATCTAGCGGGAGGTCCTACAATGAGCAGTACTTC. The encoded protein is CSAISSGRSYNEQYF.

Notes on this clonotype: One junction end does not reproduce the germline sequence, and a read error may be involved. The V call is TRBV18, the J call TRBJ1-2; D call uncertain. There are 12 residues in the CDR3. Germline CDR1 and CDR2: KGHSH and LQKENI. The CDR3 sequence: CASAPQSYGYTF. The CDR3 nucleotides are TGTGCCAGCGCACCACAGAGCTATGGCTACACCTTC.

J is TRBJ1-2 and V is TRBV6-5, with D possibly being TRBD1 (6 bases). Germline loops: CDR1 MNHEY, CDR2 SVGAGI. V lost 5 bases to trimming and J lost 2 bases, with 12 bases between them. This CDR3 has 14 residues. Here the CDR3 DNA reads TGTGCCAGCAGTCAAGGACAGTGGAACTATGGCTACACCTTC. Its translation: CASSQGQWNYGYTF.

With regard to this clonotype: An end of the junction differs from the germline gene, which may be a read error. The gene calls are TRBV7-6 and TRBJ2-1; 9 bases align to TRBD1. This CDR3 spans 16 amino acids. Germline CDR1 SGHVS, CDR2 FNYEAQ. In nucleotides, the CDR3 is TGTACCAGCAGCTTAGCGGTCGGACAGGGGTACAATGAGCAGTTCTTC. It encodes CTSSLAVGQGYNEQFF.

This chain links TRBV5-1 with TRBJ2-1, with 8 bases aligning to TRBD2. Germline assignment: CDR1 SGHRS and CDR2 YFSETQ. This CDR3 comprises 19 residues. The J segment lost 8 bases and the V segment lost 2 bases, leaving 21 bases of the junction unmatched. As DNA, the CDR3 is TGCGCCAGCAGCTTCTCCCTCCCGGCGGGGGGCTCAATCGAATATGAGCAGTTCTTC. Translation: CASSFSLPAGGSIEYEQFF.

The chain joins TRBV20-1 to TRBJ2-1; TRBD2 matches 13 bases. V shed 6 bases, J shed 6 bases, and the junction held 11 bases outside the gene matches. CDR1 and CDR2 (germline): DFQATT, SNEGSKA (reference sequence). CDR3 length equals 16 residues. CDR3 amino acids: CSAKPTSGGAGNEQFF. The CDR3 region has the DNA TGCAGTGCGAAGCCCACTAGCGGGGGGGCTGGCAATGAGCAGTTCTTC.

In its sample, this clonotype was seen a few times. The chain uses TRBV7-8 and TRBJ2-3; 9 nucleotides agree with TRBD1. V lost 5 bases and J lost 0; bases outside the gene matches: 9. The CDR3 loop spans 17 amino acids. Germline values: CDR1 SGHVS, CDR2 FQNEAQ. The CDR3 spells CASSDNPGQGSTDTQYF. The CDR3 nucleotides are TGTGCCAGCAGCGATAACCCGGGACAGGGAAGCACAGATACGCAGTATTTT.

The V gene is TRBV6-5, the J gene TRBJ2-3; 8 bases are a match to TRBD2. From germline, CDR1 is MNHEY and CDR2 SVGAGI. The CDR3 sequence is 17 residues long. J lost 2 bases, V lost 4 bases, and 11 bases had no gene match. The DNA for the CDR3 is TGTGCCAGCAGTTTTGTTCGTAGCGGGGCTTCCACAGATACGCAGTATTTT. Protein product: CASSFVRSGASTDTQYF.

J is TRBJ2-3 and V is TRBV10-3; perhaps TRBD2 as D (6 bases). Germline lookup yields CDR1 ENHRY and CDR2 SYGVKD. V was cut by 2 bases and J by 2 bases, with 11 bases left in between. CDR3 length: 15 residues. The CDR3 bases are TGTGCCATCAGTGAGGGAGGGGCCTACACAGATACGCAGTATTTT. Translated, it gives CAISEGGAYTDTQYF.

The J gene is TRBJ2-5, the V gene TRBV5-1; the match to TRBD2 covers 7 bases. CDR3 length: 20 residues. V gave up 3 bases and J gave up 0 bases; unmatched junction bases: 20. Germline V gene data show CDR1 as SGHRS and CDR2 as YFSETQ. This CDR3 is CASSSASGTTILNYQETQYF. CDR3 nucleotide sequence: TGCGCCAGCAGCTCAGCTTCCGGGACTACCATACTAAACTACCAAGAGACCCAGTACTTC. The full variable domain, rest sourced from reference TRBV5-1 and TRBJ2-5, is KAGVTQTPRYLIKTRGQQVTLSCSPISGHRSVSWYQQTPGQGLQFLFEYFSETQRNKGNFPGRFSGRQFSNSRSEMNVSTLELGDSALYLCASSSASGTTILNYQETQYFGPGTRLLVL.

Comments on this clonotype: This may stem from a read error, because a much larger clone lies one nucleotide away. The chain recombines TRBV7-2 with TRBJ2-1; 9 positions agree with TRBD2. V lost 5 bases and J lost 5; bases outside the gene matches: 4. The CDR3 has 14 amino acids. Germline CDR1 and CDR2: SGHTA and FQGNSA. Here the CDR3 reads CASSASGANNEQFF. The CDR3 bases are TGTGCCAGCAGCGCTAGCGGGGCCAACAATGAGCAGTTCTTC.

This clonotype was seen only a few times. The genes are TRBV6-5 and TRBJ2-3; D perhaps matches TRBD1 (5 bases). CDR1 is MNHEY, CDR2 SVGAGI, per germline. CDR3 length: 13 residues. V lost 2 bases, J lost 4 bases, and 7 bases lay in between. This CDR3 is CASSYPGSDTQYF. For the CDR3, the DNA is TGTGCCAGCAGTTACCCAGGGTCAGATACGCAGTATTTT.

This clonotype was picked up a small number of times. The rearrangement uses TRBV11-1 and TRBJ1-5; TRBD1 matches 7 bases. Germline CDR1 and CDR2: SGHAT and FQDESV (reference sequence). The CDR3 has 15 amino acids. The J segment lost 4 bases and the V segment lost 2 bases, leaving 5 bases of the junction unmatched. The CDR3 sequence is CASSLNRGENQPQHF. CDR3 coding DNA: TGTGCCAGCAGCTTAAACAGGGGCGAGAATCAGCCCCAGCATTTT. The whole variable domain, remainder taken from reference TRBV11-1 and TRBJ1-5, is EAEVAQSPRYKITEKSQAVAFWCDPISGHATLYWYRQILGQGPELLVQFQDESVVDDSQLPKDRFSAERLKGVDSTLKIQPAELGDSAMYLCASSLNRGENQPQHFGDGTRLSIL.

The CDR3 spells CSGRVGANTEAFF. The CDR3 DNA reads as TGCAGCGGACGGGTCGGGGCGAACACTGAAGCTTTCTTT. J is TRBJ1-1 and V is TRBV29-1, with D perhaps TRBD1 (5 bases). Trimming left V 7 bases short and J 1 base short, with 13 bases between. The germline CDR1 and CDR2 sequences are SQVTM and ANQGSEA. This CDR3 has 13 residues.

The J gene is TRBJ2-1, the V gene TRBV15; D is possibly TRBD1 or TRBD2 (5 bases each). Trimming shortened V by 5 bases and J by 2 bases, and 16 bases separated the two germline ends. Per germline, CDR1 LNHNV and CDR2 YYDKDF (reference sequence). CDR3 length: 16 residues. In DNA form, the CDR3 reads TGTGCCACCAGCTATTTGGGGACGCTGCCCTACAATGAGCAGTTCTTC. Its protein is CATSYLGTLPYNEQFF.